The 24 T cell receptor beta chains below come from one sample, sequenced in a study of blood T cell repertoires in COVID-19. The method was immunoSEQ multiplex PCR; TCRdb's version includes in-frame clones alone and lacks a portion of them. The sample lists a few hundred thousand clones; around 80% were seen once. Sequencing was performed on peripheral blood. These receptors all stem from a woman aged 50 to 60 with acute or convalescent COVID-19.

This chain joins TRBV2 and TRBJ2-7; 8 bases fit TRBD1. This CDR3 is built from 13 residues. Germline loops: CDR1 SNHLY, CDR2 FYNNEI. The V and J ends lost 8 bases and 5 bases, in that order; junction bases with no gene match: 8. This chain's CDR3 is CASEDREGHEQYF. The DNA of the CDR3 is TGTGCCAGCGAGGACAGGGAAGGGCACGAGCAGTACTTC.

The V call is TRBV5-6, the J call TRBJ2-1; the match to TRBD2 covers 8 bases. CDR1 SGHDT and CDR2 YYEEEE come from the germline V gene. V shed 2 bases and J 3 bases; nucleotides not matched to a gene: 7. The CDR3 contains 16 residues. CDR3 bases: TGTGCCAGCAGCTTAGGTCCGGGGGGGAACTACAATGAGCAGTTCTTC. It specifies CASSLGPGGNYNEQFF.

The rearrangement uses TRBV7-6 and TRBJ1-4; 7 bases are a match to TRBD1. The CDR3 runs 18 residues. CDR1 SGHVS and CDR2 FNYEAQ come from the germline V gene. Unmatched junction bases numbered 14, after V lost 5 bases and J lost 2 bases. The CDR3 region has the DNA TGTGCCAGCAGCGGGGGGACAGACGGTGGGGAGACTAATGAAAAACTGTTTTTT. Translated: CASSGGTDGGETNEKLFF.

J is TRBJ1-1 and V is TRBV28; D not resolved. The CDR3 is made up of 13 amino acids. CDR1 is MDHEN and CDR2 is SYDVKM in the germline V gene. The ends were cut back, 2 bases at V and 1 base at J, with 5 bases in the middle. The CDR3 DNA sequence: TGTGCCAGCAGTTTAGCAGGGAACACTGAAGCTTTCTTT. Protein: CASSLAGNTEAFF. The full variable domain, completed using reference TRBV28 and TRBJ1-1, is DVKVTQSSRYLVKRTGEKVFLECVQDMDHENMFWYRQDPGLGLRLIYFSYDVKMKEKGDIPEGYSVSREKKERFSLILESASTNQTSMYLCASSLAGNTEAFFGQGTRLTVV.

This chain joins TRBV2 and TRBJ1-4; 7 bases fit TRBD1. With V trimmed by 6 bases and J by 8 bases, 9 bases remained unmatched. CDR1 and CDR2 from the germline V gene are SNHLY and FYNNEI. The CDR3 totals 14 residues. As DNA, the CDR3 is TGTGCCAGCAGGAACCGGGACAGAGTCGAAAAACTGTTTTTT. Translating it yields CASRNRDRVEKLFF.

This clone has a single count. The chain uses TRBV5-1 and TRBJ2-5; 8 positions agree with TRBD1. Germline values: CDR1 SGHRS, CDR2 YFSETQ. This CDR3 is built from 16 residues. The V and J ends lost 4 bases and 3 bases, in that order; junction bases with no gene match: 11. The CDR3: CASSQLPGGAEETQYF. The CDR3 DNA reads TGCGCCAGCAGCCAGCTCCCAGGGGGCGCGGAAGAGACCCAGTACTTC.

This clone occurred a few times. CDR3 region: CASSKVCASGGANTGELFF. CDR3 sequence (DNA): TGTGCCAGCAGCAAAGTTTGTGCTAGCGGGGGGGCGAACACCGGGGAGCTGTTTTTT. V usage is TRBV21-1 and J usage is TRBJ2-2; the D call in the table, TRBD2, was not verified against the DNA. TRBV21-1 is classified as a pseudogene. CDR3 length equals 19 residues.

The V call is TRBV2, the J call TRBJ2-1; tentatively, D is TRBD2 (5 bases). The CDR3 loop spans 14 amino acids. Germline V gene sequence: CDR1 SNHLY, CDR2 FYNNEI. The V end lost 4 bases, the J end lost 1 base, and 8 bases lay between the germline ends. CDR3 nucleotide sequence: TGTGCCAGCAGTGGAGGGCTTTCCTACAATGAGCAGTTCTTC. Protein sequence: CASSGGLSYNEQFF. The full variable domain, with the rest looked up from reference TRBV2 and TRBJ2-1, is EPEVTQTPSHQVTQMGQEVILRCVPISNHLYFYWYRQILGQKVEFLVSFYNNEISEKSEIFDDQFSVERPDGSNFTLKIRSTKLEDSAMYFCASSGGLSYNEQFFGPGTRLTVL.

This sequence joins TRBV4-1 and TRBJ2-7, with D possibly matching TRBD2 (5 bases). Germline loops: CDR1 MGHRA, CDR2 YSYEKL. The CDR3 sequence is 15 residues long. V shed 1 base and J shed 4 bases, with 14 bases lying between them. CDR3 loop: CASSQVGAGVYEQYV. CDR3 in DNA: TGCGCCAGCAGCCAAGTGGGCGCCGGGGTGTACGAGCAGTACGTC.

The chain recombines TRBV6-6 with TRBJ2-5; 9 bases map to TRBD1. CDR1 is MNHNY, CDR2 SVGAGI, per germline (reference sequence). The CDR3 runs to 15 residues. V shed 7 bases, J shed 4 bases, and the junction held 10 bases outside the gene matches. The CDR3 loop is CASTYAGTGRETQYF. The CDR3 coding sequence is TGTGCCAGCACCTACGCCGGGACAGGGAGAGAGACCCAGTACTTC.

The chain employs TRBV6-6 and TRBJ1-6, with D possibly TRBD1 on 5 matching bases. CDR1 is MNHNY and CDR2 is SVGAGI in the germline V gene (reference sequence). V was clipped by 4 bases and J by 5 bases, with 12 bases between them. This CDR3 spans 15 amino acids. Here the CDR3 reads CASSSLLGDNSPLHF. In DNA form, the CDR3 reads TGTGCCAGCAGTTCCCTGTTAGGGGATAATTCACCCCTCCACTTT.

The chain joins TRBV5-1 to TRBJ1-4; tentative D call: TRBD1 (5 bases). Germline CDR1 is SGHRS and CDR2 is YFSETQ. V was trimmed by 4 bases and J by 3 bases, leaving 7 bases between them. The CDR3 covers 13 residues. CDR3: CASSRGANEKLFF. CDR3 coding DNA: TGCGCCAGCAGCAGGGGTGCTAATGAAAAACTGTTTTTT.

This clone has only one observation. CDR3 loop: CATSDTGTGVNEKLFF. CDR3 coding DNA: TGTGCCACCAGTGACACCGGGACAGGGGTTAATGAAAAACTGTTTTTT. The chain carries TRBV24-1 and TRBJ1-4, with 10 bases identical to TRBD1. J gave up 4 bases and V 4 bases, and 5 bases lay outside the gene matches. The CDR3 is 16 residues long. The germline gives CDR1 KGHDR, CDR2 SFDVKD.

This chain uses TRBV5-1 with TRBJ2-1, with a weak D call TRBD1 (5 bases). Germline CDR1 is SGHRS and CDR2 is YFSETQ. The ends were cut back, 4 bases at V and 4 bases at J, with 9 bases in the middle. The CDR3 has 13 residues. The CDR3 DNA follows: TGCGCCAGCAGCGCGGACACATACAATGAGCAGTTCTTC. Translated, it gives CASSADTYNEQFF.

The CDR3: CASSSPSREGNTQYF. Here the CDR3 DNA reads TGTGCCAGCAGTAGCCCCTCGAGGGAGGGTAATACGCAGTATTTT. This chain connects TRBV6-2 or TRBV6-3 to TRBJ2-3; 7 positions agree with TRBD2. The CDR3 sequence is 15 residues long. Losses at the gene ends were 5 bases for V and 7 bases for J; bases not matched to a gene: 12. Per germline, CDR1 MNHEY and CDR2 SVGEGT.

This rearrangement joins TRBV12-3 or TRBV12-4 to TRBJ1-2; D is unclear. This CDR3 comprises 12 residues. The V gene lost 4 bases and the J gene lost 7 bases, with 10 bases spanning the gap. This CDR3 reads CASSYGGTGYTF. The CDR3 bases are TGTGCCAGCAGTTACGGAGGTACTGGCTACACCTTC.

V and J are TRBV5-5 and TRBJ1-5; D unclear. The CDR3 covers 15 residues. Germline V gene data show CDR1 as SGHKS and CDR2 as YYEKEE (reference sequence). Trimming stripped 2 bases from V and 0 bases from J, with 9 bases between. Here the CDR3 DNA reads TGTGCCAGCAGCTTATCCAGGTATAGCAATCAGCCCCAGCATTTT. This translates into CASSLSRYSNQPQHF.

The rearrangement links TRBV2 to TRBJ2-4; 12 bases fit TRBD2. The germline V gene has CDR1 SNHLY and CDR2 FYNNEI. V shed 6 bases and J 0 bases; nucleotides not matched to a gene: 6. This CDR3 is 17 amino acids long. The CDR3 nucleotides are TGTGCCAGCAGGGGTCTAGCGGGAGGGCGAGCCAAAAACATTCAGTACTTC. This gives the protein CASRGLAGGRAKNIQYF.

This clone was seen more than once but under ten times. The chain is built from TRBV24-1 and TRBJ2-3, with a weak D call TRBD1 (5 bases). V shed 9 bases and J shed 1 base, with 13 bases lying between them. The CDR3 is made up of 14 amino acids. CDR1 and CDR2 (germline): KGHDR, SFDVKD. DNA of the CDR3: TGTGCCACCTCCCCCCCGACAGGCACAGATACGCAGTATTTT. Translating it yields CATSPPTGTDTQYF.

V and J are TRBV18 and TRBJ1-1; D may be TRBD1 (6 bases). This CDR3 has 13 amino acids. V was cut by 8 bases and J by 0 bases, with 10 bases left in between. Per the germline V gene, CDR1 is KGHSH and CDR2 is LQKENI. CDR3 loop: CASRQVMNTEAFF. The CDR3 nucleotides read TGTGCCAGCCGACAGGTTATGAACACTGAAGCTTTCTTT.

The chain couples TRBV2 to TRBJ1-5; 9 bases agree with TRBD1. The CDR3 contains 14 residues. The germline CDR1 and CDR2 sequences are SNHLY and FYNNEI. V shed 6 bases and J 6 bases; nucleotides not matched to a gene: 6. The CDR3 is CASSGTGSSQPQHF. The CDR3 DNA is TGTGCCAGCAGCGGGACAGGGTCAAGTCAGCCCCAGCATTTT. The whole variable domain, remainder taken from reference TRBV2 and TRBJ1-5, is EPEVTQTPSHQVTQMGQEVILRCVPISNHLYFYWYRQILGQKVEFLVSFYNNEISEKSEIFDDQFSVERPDGSNFTLKIRSTKLEDSAMYFCASSGTGSSQPQHFGDGTRLSIL.

The V and J genes are TRBV4-3 and TRBJ2-1, with 9 bases fitting TRBD2. The ends lost 1 base at V and 2 bases at J; junction bases unmatched: 0. The length of the CDR3 is 15 residues. Germline V gives CDR1 LGHNA, CDR2 YSLEER. Written as DNA, the CDR3 is TGCGCCAGCAGCCAAGGGACTAGCGCCTACAATGAGCAGTTCTTC. Amino acids: CASSQGTSAYNEQFF.

The table lists this clone with a count of one. The chain recombines TRBV7-9 with TRBJ2-1; 9 bases align to TRBD2. The CDR3 is made up of 16 amino acids. Per germline, CDR1 SEHNR and CDR2 FQNEAQ (reference sequence). The J segment lost 9 bases and the V segment lost 5 bases, leaving 14 bases of the junction unmatched. CDR3 region: CASSPSGNRLDGEQFF. The CDR3 DNA reads TGTGCCAGCAGCCCTAGCGGGAACCGTTTGGATGGTGAGCAGTTCTTC.

This chain uses TRBV2 with TRBJ2-1; D might be TRBD2 (6 bases). V lost 2 bases and J lost 7, with 15 bases in between. Looked up from germline, CDR1 is SNHLY and CDR2 is FYNNEI. The CDR3 has 15 amino acids. CDR3 coding DNA: TGTGCCAGCAGTGAATATGGGGGGTTTAGGAATGAGCAGTTCTTC. It encodes CASSEYGGFRNEQFF.